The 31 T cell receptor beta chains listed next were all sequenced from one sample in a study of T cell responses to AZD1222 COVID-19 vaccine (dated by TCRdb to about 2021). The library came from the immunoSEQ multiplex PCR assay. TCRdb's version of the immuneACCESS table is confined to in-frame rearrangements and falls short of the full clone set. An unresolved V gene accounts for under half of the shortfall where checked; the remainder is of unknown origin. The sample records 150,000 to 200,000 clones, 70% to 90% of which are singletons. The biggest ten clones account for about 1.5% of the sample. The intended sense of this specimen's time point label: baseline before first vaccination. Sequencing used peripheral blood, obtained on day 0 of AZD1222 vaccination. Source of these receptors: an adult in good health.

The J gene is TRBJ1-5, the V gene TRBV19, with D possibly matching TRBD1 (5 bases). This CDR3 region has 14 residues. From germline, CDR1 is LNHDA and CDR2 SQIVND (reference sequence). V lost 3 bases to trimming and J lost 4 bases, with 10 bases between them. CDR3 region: CASSISTENQPQHF. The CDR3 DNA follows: TGTGCCAGTAGTATTTCGACAGAGAATCAGCCCCAGCATTTT.

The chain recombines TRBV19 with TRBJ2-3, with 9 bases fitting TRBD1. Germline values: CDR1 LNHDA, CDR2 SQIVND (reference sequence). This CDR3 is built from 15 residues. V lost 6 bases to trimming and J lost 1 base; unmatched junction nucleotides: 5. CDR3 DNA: TGTGCCAGTAGCTGGGGACAGGGAGGCACAGATACGCAGTATTTT. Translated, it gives CASSWGQGGTDTQYF.

CDR3 region: CASSLSRSVAGYTF. The CDR3 nucleotides read TGTGCCAGCAGCCTAAGTCGCTCGGTTGCTGGCTACACCTTC. The chain recombines TRBV3-1 (or the pseudogene TRBV3-2) with TRBJ1-2, with D unresolved. The CDR3 covers 14 residues. In germline, CDR1 is LGHDT, CDR2 YNNKEL (reference sequence). Trimming left V 4 bases short and J 7 bases short, with 16 bases between.

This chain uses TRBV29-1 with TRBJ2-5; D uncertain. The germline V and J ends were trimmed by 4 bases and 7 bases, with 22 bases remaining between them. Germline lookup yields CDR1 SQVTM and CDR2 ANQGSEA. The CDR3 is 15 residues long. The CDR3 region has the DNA TGCAGCGTTGCGATACGCACCGGTGGACGTGGGACCCAGTACTTC. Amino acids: CSVAIRTGGRGTQYF.

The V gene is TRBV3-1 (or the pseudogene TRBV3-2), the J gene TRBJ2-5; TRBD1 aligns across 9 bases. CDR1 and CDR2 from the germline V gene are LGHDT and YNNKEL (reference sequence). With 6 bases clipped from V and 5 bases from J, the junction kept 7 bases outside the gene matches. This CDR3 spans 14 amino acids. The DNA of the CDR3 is TGTGCCAGCAGACTGACAGGGGGTGGGGAGACCCAGTACTTC. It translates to CASRLTGGGETQYF.

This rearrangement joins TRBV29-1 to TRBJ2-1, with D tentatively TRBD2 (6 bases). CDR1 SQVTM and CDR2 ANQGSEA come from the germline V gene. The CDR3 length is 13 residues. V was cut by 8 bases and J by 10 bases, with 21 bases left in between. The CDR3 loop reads CSSIRGRTGEQFF. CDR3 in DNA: TGCAGCTCCATTCGGGGGAGGACGGGGGAGCAGTTCTTC.

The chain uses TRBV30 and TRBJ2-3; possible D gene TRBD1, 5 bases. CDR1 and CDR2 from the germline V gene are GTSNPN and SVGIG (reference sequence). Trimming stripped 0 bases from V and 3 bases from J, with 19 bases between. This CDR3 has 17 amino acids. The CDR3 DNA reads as TGTGCCTGGAGTGTAAGGGGTGCCCCGTCCAGTACAGATACGCAGTATTTT. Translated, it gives CAWSVRGAPSSTDTQYF.

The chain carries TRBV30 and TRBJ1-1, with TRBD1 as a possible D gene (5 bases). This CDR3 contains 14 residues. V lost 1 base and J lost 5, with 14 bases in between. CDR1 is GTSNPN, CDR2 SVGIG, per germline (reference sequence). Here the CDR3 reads CAWSEAGSMTEAFF. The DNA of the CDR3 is TGTGCCTGGAGTGAGGCAGGGTCGATGACTGAAGCTTTCTTT.

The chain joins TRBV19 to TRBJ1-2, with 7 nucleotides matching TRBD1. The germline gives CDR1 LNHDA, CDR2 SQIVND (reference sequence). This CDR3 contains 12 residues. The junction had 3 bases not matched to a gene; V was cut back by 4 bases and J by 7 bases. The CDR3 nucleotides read TGTGCCAGTAGTAGAGACAGGGCTGGCTACACCTTC. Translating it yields CASSRDRAGYTF.

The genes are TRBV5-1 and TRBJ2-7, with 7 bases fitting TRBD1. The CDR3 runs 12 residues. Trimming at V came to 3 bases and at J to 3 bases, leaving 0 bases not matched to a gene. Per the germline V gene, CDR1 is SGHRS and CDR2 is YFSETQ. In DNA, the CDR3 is TGCGCCAGCAGCTCAGGGGGCTACGAGCAGTACTTC. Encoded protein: CASSSGGYEQYF.

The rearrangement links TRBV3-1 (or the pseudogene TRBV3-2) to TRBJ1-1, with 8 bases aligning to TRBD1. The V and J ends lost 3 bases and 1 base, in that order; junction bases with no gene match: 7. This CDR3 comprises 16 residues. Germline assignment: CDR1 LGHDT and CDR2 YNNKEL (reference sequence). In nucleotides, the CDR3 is TGTGCCAGCAGCCAGGCCGGGACAGGCAAGAACACTGAAGCTTTCTTT. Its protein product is CASSQAGTGKNTEAFF.

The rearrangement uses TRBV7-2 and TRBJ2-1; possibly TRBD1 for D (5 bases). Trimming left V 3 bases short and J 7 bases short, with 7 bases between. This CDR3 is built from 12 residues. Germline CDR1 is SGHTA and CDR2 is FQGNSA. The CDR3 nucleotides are TGTGCCAGCAGCTTCGCAGGGAATGAGCAGTTCTTC. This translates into CASSFAGNEQFF.

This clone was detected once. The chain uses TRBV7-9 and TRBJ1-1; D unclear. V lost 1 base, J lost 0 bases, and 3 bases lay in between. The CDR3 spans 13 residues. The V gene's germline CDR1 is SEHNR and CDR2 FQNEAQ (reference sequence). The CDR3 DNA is TGTGCCAGCAGCTTAGACTTGAACACTGAAGCTTTCTTT. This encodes CASSLDLNTEAFF.

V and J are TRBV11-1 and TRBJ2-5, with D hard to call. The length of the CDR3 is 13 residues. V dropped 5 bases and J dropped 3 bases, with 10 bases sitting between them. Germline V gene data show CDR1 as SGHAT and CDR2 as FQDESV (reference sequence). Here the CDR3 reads CASSVTSEETQYF. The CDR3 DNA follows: TGTGCCAGCAGCGTTACCTCGGAAGAGACCCAGTACTTC.

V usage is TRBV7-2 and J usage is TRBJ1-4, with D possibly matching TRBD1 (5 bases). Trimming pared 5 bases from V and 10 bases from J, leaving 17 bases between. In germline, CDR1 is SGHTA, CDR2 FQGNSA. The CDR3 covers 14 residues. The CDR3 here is CASSETAGVGKLFF. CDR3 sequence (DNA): TGTGCCAGCAGCGAGACAGCCGGTGTAGGAAAACTGTTTTTT.

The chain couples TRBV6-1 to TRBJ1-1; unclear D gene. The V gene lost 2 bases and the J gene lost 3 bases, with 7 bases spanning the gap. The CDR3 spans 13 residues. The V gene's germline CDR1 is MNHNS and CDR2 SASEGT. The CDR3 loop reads CASSELVDTEAFF. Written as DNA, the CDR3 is TGTGCCAGCAGTGAACTGGTGGACACTGAAGCTTTCTTT.

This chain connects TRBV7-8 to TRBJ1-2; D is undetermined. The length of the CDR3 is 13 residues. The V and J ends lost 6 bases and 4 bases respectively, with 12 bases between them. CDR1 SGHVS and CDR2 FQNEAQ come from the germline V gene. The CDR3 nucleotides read TGTGCCAGCAGTCCTCAGAGTGGCTATGGCTACACCTTC. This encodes CASSPQSGYGYTF.

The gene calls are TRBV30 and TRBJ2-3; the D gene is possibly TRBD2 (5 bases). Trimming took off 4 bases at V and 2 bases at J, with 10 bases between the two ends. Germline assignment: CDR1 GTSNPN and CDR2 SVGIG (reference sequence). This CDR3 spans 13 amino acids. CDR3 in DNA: TGTGCCTGGACTGCGGGCAACACAGATACGCAGTATTTT. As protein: CAWTAGNTDTQYF.

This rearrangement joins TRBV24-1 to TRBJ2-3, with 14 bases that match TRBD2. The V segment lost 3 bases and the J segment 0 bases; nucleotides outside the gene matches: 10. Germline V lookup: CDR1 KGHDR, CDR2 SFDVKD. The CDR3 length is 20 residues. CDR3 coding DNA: TGTGCCACCAGTGATGGGGGAAGGACTAGCGGGAGGCCGAGCACAGATACGCAGTATTTT. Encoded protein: CATSDGGRTSGRPSTDTQYF.

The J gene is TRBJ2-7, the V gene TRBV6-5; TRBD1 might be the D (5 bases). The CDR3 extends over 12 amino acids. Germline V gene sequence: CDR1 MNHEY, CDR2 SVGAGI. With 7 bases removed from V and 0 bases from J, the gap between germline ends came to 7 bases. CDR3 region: CASKGVSYEQYV. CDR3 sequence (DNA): TGTGCCAGCAAAGGGGTCTCCTACGAGCAGTACGTC.

CDR3 bases: TGTGCCAGCAGCGTTTGGACAGGTCGGAATGAAAAACTGTTTTTT. It encodes CASSVWTGRNEKLFF. The chain couples TRBV7-9 to TRBJ1-4; 7 bases align to TRBD1. V lost 5 bases to trimming and J lost 5 bases; unmatched junction nucleotides: 8. Germline CDR1 and CDR2: SEHNR and FQNEAQ (reference sequence). The CDR3 consists of 15 residues.

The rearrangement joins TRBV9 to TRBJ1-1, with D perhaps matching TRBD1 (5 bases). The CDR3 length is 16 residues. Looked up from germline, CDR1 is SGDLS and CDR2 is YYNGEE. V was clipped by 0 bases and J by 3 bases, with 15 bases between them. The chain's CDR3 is CASSVALGGGDTEAFF. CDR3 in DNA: TGTGCCAGCAGCGTAGCTTTGGGTGGGGGTGACACTGAAGCTTTCTTT.

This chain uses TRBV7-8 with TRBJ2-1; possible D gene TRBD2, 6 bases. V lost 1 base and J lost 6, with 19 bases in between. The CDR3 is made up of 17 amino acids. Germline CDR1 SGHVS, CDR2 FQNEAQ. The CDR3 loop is CASSLVGGTRVANEQFF. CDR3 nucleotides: TGTGCCAGCAGCTTAGTTGGCGGGACCCGGGTGGCCAATGAGCAGTTCTTC.

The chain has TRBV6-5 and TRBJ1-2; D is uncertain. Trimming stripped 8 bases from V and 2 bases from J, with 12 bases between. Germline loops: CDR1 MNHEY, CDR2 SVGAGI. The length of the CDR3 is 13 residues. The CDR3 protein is CASGRGRNYGYTF. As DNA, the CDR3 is TGTGCCAGCGGACGGGGTAGGAACTATGGCTACACCTTC.

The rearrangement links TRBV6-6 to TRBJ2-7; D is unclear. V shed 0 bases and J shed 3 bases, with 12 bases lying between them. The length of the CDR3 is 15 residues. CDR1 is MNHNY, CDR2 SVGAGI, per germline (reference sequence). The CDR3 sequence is CASSYSQSTGYEQYV. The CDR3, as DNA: TGTGCCAGCAGTTACTCCCAGAGTACGGGCTACGAGCAGTACGTC.

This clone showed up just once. The CDR3 reads CASTEHRSNSNQPQHF. CDR3 coding DNA: TGTGCCAGCACCGAACACCGGTCCAATAGCAATCAGCCCCAGCATTTT. The genes are TRBV28 and TRBJ1-5, with D unresolved. Trimming stripped 7 bases from V and 0 bases from J, with 16 bases between. This CDR3 is built from 16 residues. The germline gives CDR1 MDHEN, CDR2 SYDVKM. Full variable domain (remainder filled in from reference TRBV28 and TRBJ1-5): DVKVTQSSRYLVKRTGEKVFLECVQDMDHENMFWYRQDPGLGLRLIYFSYDVKMKEKGDIPEGYSVSREKKERFSLILESASTNQTSMYLCASTEHRSNSNQPQHFGDGTRLSIL.

The CDR3 reads CASSTGTYNYGYTF. In DNA, the CDR3 is TGTGCCAGCAGCACCGGGACATACAACTATGGCTACACCTTC. The J gene is TRBJ1-2, the V gene TRBV28; a possible D gene is TRBD1 (6 bases). The germline V gene has CDR1 MDHEN and CDR2 SYDVKM. The CDR3 totals 14 residues. Trimming cost V 6 bases and J 2 bases, with 13 bases left between them.

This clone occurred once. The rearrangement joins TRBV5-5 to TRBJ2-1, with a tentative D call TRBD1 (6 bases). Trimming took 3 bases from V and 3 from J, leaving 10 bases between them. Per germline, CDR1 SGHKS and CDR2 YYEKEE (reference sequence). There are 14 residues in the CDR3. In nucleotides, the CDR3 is TGTGCCAGCAGCTCCGACAGGAACTACAATGAGCAGTTCTTC. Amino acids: CASSSDRNYNEQFF.

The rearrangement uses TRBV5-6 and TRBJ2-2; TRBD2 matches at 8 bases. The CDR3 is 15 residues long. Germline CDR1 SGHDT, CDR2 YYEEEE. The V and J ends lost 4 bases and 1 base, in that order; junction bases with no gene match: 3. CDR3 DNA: TGTGCCAGCAGCAGAGGGACTAGGAACACCGGGGAGCTGTTTTTT. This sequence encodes CASSRGTRNTGELFF.

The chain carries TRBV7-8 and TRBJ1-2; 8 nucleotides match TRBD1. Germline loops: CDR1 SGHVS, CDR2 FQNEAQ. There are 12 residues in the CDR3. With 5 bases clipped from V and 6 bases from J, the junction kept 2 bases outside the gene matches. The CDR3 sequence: CASSTDRDGYTF. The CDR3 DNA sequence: TGTGCCAGCAGCACGGACAGGGATGGCTACACCTTC.

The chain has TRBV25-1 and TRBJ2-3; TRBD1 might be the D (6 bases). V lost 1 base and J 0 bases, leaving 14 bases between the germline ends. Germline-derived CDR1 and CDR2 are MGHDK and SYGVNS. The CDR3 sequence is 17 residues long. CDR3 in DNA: TGTGCCAGCAGTGAATCAAGGGGGACGACCAGCACAGATACGCAGTATTTT. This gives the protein CASSESRGTTSTDTQYF.